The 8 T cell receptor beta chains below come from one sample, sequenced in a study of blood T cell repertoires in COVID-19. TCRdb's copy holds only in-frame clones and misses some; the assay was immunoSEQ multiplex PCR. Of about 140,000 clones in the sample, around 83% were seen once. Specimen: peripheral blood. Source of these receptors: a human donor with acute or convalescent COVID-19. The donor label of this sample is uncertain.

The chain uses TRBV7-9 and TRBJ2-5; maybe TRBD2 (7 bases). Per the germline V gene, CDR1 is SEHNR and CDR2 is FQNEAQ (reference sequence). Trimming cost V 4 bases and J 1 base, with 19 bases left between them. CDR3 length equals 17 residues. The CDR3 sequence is CASSSFLGGGIQETQYF. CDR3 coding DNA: TGTGCCAGCAGCTCCTTTTTAGGGGGGGGGATCCAAGAGACCCAGTACTTC.

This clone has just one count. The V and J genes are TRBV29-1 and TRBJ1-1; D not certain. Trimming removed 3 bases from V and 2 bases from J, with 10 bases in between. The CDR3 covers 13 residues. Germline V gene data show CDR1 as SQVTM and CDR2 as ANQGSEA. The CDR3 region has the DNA TGCAGCGTTGATGGCGGTGGAAACACTGAAGCTTTCTTT. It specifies CSVDGGGNTEAFF.

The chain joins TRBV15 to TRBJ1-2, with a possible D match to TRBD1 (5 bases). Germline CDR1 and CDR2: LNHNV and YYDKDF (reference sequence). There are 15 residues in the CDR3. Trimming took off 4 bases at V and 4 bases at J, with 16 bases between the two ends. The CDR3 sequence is CATSNPGQGTYGYTF. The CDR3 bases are TGTGCCACCAGCAACCCTGGTCAGGGTACCTATGGCTACACCTTC.

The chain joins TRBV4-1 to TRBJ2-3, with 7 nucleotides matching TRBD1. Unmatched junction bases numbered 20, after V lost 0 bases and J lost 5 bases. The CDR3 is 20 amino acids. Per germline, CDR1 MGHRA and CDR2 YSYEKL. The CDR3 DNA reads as TGCGCCAGCAGCCAAGATGGTTCGGTATTGGACAGGACCCGAGGAGATACGCAGTATTTT. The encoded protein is CASSQDGSVLDRTRGDTQYF.

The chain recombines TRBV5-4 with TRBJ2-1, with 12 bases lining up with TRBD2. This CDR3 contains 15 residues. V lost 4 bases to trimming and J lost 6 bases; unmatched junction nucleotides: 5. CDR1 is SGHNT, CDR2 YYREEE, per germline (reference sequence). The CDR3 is CASSLGLAGSNEQFF. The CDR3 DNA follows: TGTGCCAGCAGCCTCGGACTAGCGGGAAGCAATGAGCAGTTCTTC.

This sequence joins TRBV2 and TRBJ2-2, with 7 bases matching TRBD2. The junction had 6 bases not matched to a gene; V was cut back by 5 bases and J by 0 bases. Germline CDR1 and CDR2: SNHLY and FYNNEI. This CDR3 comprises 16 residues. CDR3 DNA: TGTGCCAGCAGTCCCACTAGCGTAACGAACACCGGGGAGCTGTTTTTT. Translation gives CASSPTSVTNTGELFF.

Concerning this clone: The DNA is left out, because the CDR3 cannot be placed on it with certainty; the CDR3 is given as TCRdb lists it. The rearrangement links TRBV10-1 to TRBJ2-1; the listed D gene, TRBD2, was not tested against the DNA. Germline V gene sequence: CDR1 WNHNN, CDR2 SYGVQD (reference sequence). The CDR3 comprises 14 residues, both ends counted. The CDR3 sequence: CASSTSAGEDEQFF.

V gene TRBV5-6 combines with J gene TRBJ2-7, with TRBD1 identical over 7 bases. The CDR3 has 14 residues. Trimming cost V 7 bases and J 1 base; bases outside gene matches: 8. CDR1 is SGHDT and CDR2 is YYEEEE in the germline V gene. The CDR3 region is CASASTGRSYEQYV. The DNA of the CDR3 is TGTGCCAGCGCATCGACAGGGAGATCCTACGAGCAGTACGTC.